This TCR beta chain derives from a study of T cells after somatic rescue of genetic block. V trimming: 0 bases; J trimming: 8 bases; junction bases outside the gene matches: 5. This CDR3 comprises 15 residues. Germline V gene lookup returns CDR1 MDHEN and CDR2 SYDVKM. Data came from immunoSEQ multiplex PCR; TCRdb stores just in-frame clones and leaves some out. The sample yields tens of thousands of clones, 85% to 95% seen once. The sample comprised peripheral blood mononuclear cells (PBMCs). The clonotype comes from a man aged 40-55 years. V and J are TRBV28 and TRBJ2-4; 9 positions match TRBD1. DNA for the CDR3: TGTGCCAGCAGTTTATGGGGGGACAGGGCGGACATTCAGTACTTC. Its protein product is CASSLWGDRADIQYF.